The rows below give T cell receptor beta chains drawn from one sample of a study of human T cells and chemical hapten exposure. Each CDR3 protein gets one entry after TCRdb re-called the RACE reads with MiXCR. This table holds 100,000 to 150,000 distinct CDR3 sequences, approximately 11% found once. Sequencing was performed on whole blood, taken in connection with sensitization to the hapten diphenylcyclopropenone (DPC). These receptors originate from a woman aged 50 to 60 with alopecia areata. Some clones in this sample may be carry-over from other donors' samples. Both conserved end residues are part of each CDR3. The D gene is left open where the match is weak. Only part of the rows carry a size: once, few, many, or a class if the clone is expanded.

j_call,d_call,cdr3_length,v_call,clone_size,cdr3_nt,cdr3_aa
TRBJ2-5,.,13,TRBV29-1,.,TGCAGCGTTGACGCGGGCCCCCAAGAGACCCAGTACTTC,CSVDAGPQETQYF
TRBJ1-1,.,13,TRBV10-3,few,TGTGCCATCAGTGATCCCAGGAACACTGAAGCTTTCTTT,CAISDPRNTEAFF
TRBJ2-4,TRBD2,17,TRBV7-8,many,TGTGCCAGCAGCTTAGCGCCACTAGCGGGACCCAAAAACATTCAGTACTTC,CASSLAPLAGPKNIQYF
TRBJ1-6,.,14,TRBV7-2,few,TGTGCCAGCAGCTTCCGACGGGGTAATTCACCCCTCCACTTT,CASSFRRGNSPLHF
TRBJ2-1,TRBD2,15,TRBV20-1,many,TGCAGTGCTTCCCCTATAGCGGGAGTGTACAATGAGCAGTTCTTC,CSASPIAGVYNEQFF
TRBJ2-2,.,16,TRBV7-2,few,TGTGCCAGCAGCCCGCGGGACACAGGGGTCACCGGGGAGCTGTTTTTT,CASSPRDTGVTGELFF
TRBJ2-7,.,12,TRBV28,few,TGTGCCAGCAGTTTAACCAGCTACGAGCAGTACTTC,CASSLTSYEQYF
TRBJ1-2,TRBD1,14,TRBV7-8,few,TGTGCCAGCAGCTTAGCAAGGGGGCGGGATGGCTACACCTTC,CASSLARGRDGYTF
TRBJ1-5,.,15,TRBV20-1,few,TGCAGTGCTAGAACAGGGTCGCATCGCAATCAGCCCCAGCATTTT,CSARTGSHRNQPQHF
TRBJ2-3,.,14,TRBV7-9,many,TGTGCCAGCAGCCGGGGCTATAGCACAGATACGCAGTATTTT,CASSRGYSTDTQYF
TRBJ1-3,TRBD1,12,TRBV29-1,.,TGCAGCGCTAAGGGGGCCGGAAACACCATATATTTT,CSAKGAGNTIYF
TRBJ1-2,TRBD1,14,TRBV19,few,TGTGCCAGTAGTGCCTTAGACAGGGTGGATGGCTACACCTTC,CASSALDRVDGYTF
TRBJ1-4,TRBD1,15,TRBV5-4,.,TGTGCCAGCAGCTGGACAGGGACGACTAATGAAAAACTGTTTTTT,CASSWTGTTNEKLFF
TRBJ2-3,.,12,TRBV24-1,many,TGTGCCACCAGTGACTTCACAGATACGCAGTATTTT,CATSDFTDTQYF
TRBJ2-3,.,14,TRBV7-2,many,TGTGCCAGCAGCTTAAACAGGCTCACAGATACGCAGTATTTT,CASSLNRLTDTQYF
TRBJ2-3,.,14,TRBV7-9,.,TGTGCCAGCACCCCATGGCAGGGCACAGATACGCAGTATTTT,CASTPWQGTDTQYF
TRBJ2-7,TRBD2,12,TRBV27,many,TGTGCCAGCAGACTAGGGGAGGGCGAGCAGTACTTC,CASRLGEGEQYF
TRBJ1-1,.,13,TRBV7-9,.,TGTGCCAGCAGCTTAGGCACGTCCACTGAAGCTTTCTTT,CASSLGTSTEAFF
TRBJ2-5,.,14,TRBV6-2/TRBV6-3,.,TGTGCCAGCAGTTACACCCCGGGGATGGAGACCCAGTACTTC,CASSYTPGMETQYF
TRBJ2-3,.,12,TRBV12-3/TRBV12-4,.,TGTGCCAGCAGGCATAACGCAGATACGCAGTATTTT,CASRHNADTQYF
TRBJ2-5,.,12,TRBV6-2/TRBV6-3,.,TGTGCCAGCAGTGGGACGGGCGAGACCCAGTACTTC,CASSGTGETQYF
TRBJ2-6,.,15,TRBV2,.,TGTGCCAGCAGTGAAGCGCGGAGAGGGGCCAACGTCCTGACTTTC,CASSEARRGANVLTF
TRBJ1-1,.,13,TRBV3-1,many,TGTGCCAGCAGCCAAGAGGGGTTGGCTGAAGCTTTCTTT,CASSQEGLAEAFF
TRBJ2-1,.,13,TRBV20-1,many,TGCAGTGCCGTTAGAGTGGGTTACAATGAGCAGTTCTTC,CSAVRVGYNEQFF
TRBJ2-4,.,13,TRBV29-1,.,TGCAGCGTTGAGGTTTCAGCCAAAAACATTCAGTACTTC,CSVEVSAKNIQYF
TRBJ1-5,.,15,TRBV7-9,few,TGTGCCAGCAGCTTAGCAACGGCGCCCGGTCAGCCCCAGCATTTT,CASSLATAPGQPQHF
TRBJ2-3,.,14,TRBV4-3,.,TGCGCCAGCAGCCACCGGGAGAGCACAGATACGCAGTATTTT,CASSHRESTDTQYF
TRBJ1-6,.,14,TRBV10-2,.,TGCGCCAGCTCGATACAGGATAGAAATTCACCCCTCCACTTT,CASSIQDRNSPLHF
TRBJ2-2,TRBD2,17,TRBV24-1,few,TGTGCCACCAGTGATGTACTAGCGGGAGGCCTACCCGGGGAGCTGTTTTTT,CATSDVLAGGLPGELFF
TRBJ2-3,.,16,TRBV3-1,few,TGTGCCAGCAGCCAAGGGTTGACCCTTAAAAGAGATACGCAGTATTTT,CASSQGLTLKRDTQYF
TRBJ2-1,.,16,TRBV5-1,many,TGCGCCAGCAGCCCCGGGACTTTCCCGACCTACAATGAGCAGTTCTTC,CASSPGTFPTYNEQFF
TRBJ1-1,.,17,TRBV6-5,few,TGTGCCAGCAGTTACTCGGTGGTGGGGTGGGGAAACACTGAAGCTTTCTTT,CASSYSVVGWGNTEAFF
TRBJ1-4,.,15,TRBV6-1,.,TGTGCCAGCAGTGAATATGGAGAGGAGTGGGAAAAACTGTTTTTT,CASSEYGEEWEKLFF
TRBJ2-1,.,13,TRBV6-2/TRBV6-3,.,TGTGCCAGCAGGGTTGGTGGGGGAAATGAGCAGTTCTTC,CASRVGGGNEQFF
TRBJ1-5,TRBD1,16,TRBV27,few,TGTGCCAGCAGTCCCCTGACAGGGGGAGGCAATCAGCCCCAGCATTTT,CASSPLTGGGNQPQHF
TRBJ2-3,TRBD2,16,TRBV12-3/TRBV12-4,few,TGTGCCAGCAGTTGGCGAGAGCGGGGGAGCACAGATACGCAGTATTTT,CASSWRERGSTDTQYF
TRBJ2-3,TRBD1,14,TRBV7-9,few,TGTGCCAGCAGCTTCCAACAGGGGGCAGATACGCAGTATTTT,CASSFQQGADTQYF
TRBJ2-7,TRBD1,12,TRBV27,.,TGTGCCAGCAGTTTATCAGGGGGCGGGCAGTACTTC,CASSLSGGGQYF
TRBJ1-2,.,12,TRBV6-1,.,TGTGCCAGCAGTGAAGGCCTGGATGGCTACACCTTC,CASSEGLDGYTF
TRBJ1-4,.,12,TRBV12-3/TRBV12-4,.,TGTGCCAGCAACCGGTGGAGTGAAAAACTGTTTTTT,CASNRWSEKLFF